This T cell receptor beta chain was identified in a study of cytomegalovirus exposure and HLA in healthy donors. The CDR3 covers 17 residues. The PCR used 60 Vbeta and 13 Jbeta primers. The table came from immunoSEQ multiplex PCR; TCRdb's copy has only in-frame clones and leaves some out. The sample comprises under 200,000 clones, around 82% of which are singletons, and about 10% rests with the top ten. The V gene is TRBV21-1, the J gene TRBJ1-1; the table calls TRBD1, which could not be checked here. TRBV21-1 represents a pseudogene. This TCR was sampled from a man in his fifties in good health and CMV-seropositive. What was sequenced was PBMCs. In nucleotides, the CDR3 is TGTGCCAGCAGGACGACAGGGGGACGTGGTAAGAACACTGAAGCTTTCTTT. It codes for CASRTTGGRGKNTEAFF.